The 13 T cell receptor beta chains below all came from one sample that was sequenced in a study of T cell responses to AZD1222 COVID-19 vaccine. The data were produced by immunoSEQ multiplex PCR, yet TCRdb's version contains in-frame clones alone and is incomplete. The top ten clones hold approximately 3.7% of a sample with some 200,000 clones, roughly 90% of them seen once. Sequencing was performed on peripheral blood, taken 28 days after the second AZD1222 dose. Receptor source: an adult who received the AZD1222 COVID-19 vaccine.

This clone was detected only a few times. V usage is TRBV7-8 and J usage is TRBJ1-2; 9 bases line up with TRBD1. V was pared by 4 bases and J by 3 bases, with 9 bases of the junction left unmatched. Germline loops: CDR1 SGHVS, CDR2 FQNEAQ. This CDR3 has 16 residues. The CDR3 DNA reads TGTGCCAGCAGCTATCGGACAGGGGAAGCAGACTATGGCTACACCTTC. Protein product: CASSYRTGEADYGYTF.

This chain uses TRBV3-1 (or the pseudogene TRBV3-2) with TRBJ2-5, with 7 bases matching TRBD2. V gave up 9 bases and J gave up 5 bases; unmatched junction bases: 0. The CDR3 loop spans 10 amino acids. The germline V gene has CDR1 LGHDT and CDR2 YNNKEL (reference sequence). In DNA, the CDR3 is TGTGCCAGGGGGGGGGAGACCCAGTACTTC. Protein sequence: CARGGETQYF.

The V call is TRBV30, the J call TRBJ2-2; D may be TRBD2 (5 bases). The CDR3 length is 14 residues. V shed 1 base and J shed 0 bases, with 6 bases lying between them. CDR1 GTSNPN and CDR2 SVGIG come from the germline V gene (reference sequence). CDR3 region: CAWSAGSNTGELFF. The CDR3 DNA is TGTGCCTGGAGTGCGGGGTCGAACACCGGGGAGCTGTTTTTT.

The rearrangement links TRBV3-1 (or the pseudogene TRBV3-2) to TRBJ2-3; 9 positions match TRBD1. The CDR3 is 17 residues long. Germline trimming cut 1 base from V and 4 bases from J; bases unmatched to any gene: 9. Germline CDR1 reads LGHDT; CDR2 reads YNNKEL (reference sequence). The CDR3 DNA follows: TGTGCCAGCAGCCAAGGCGGGACAGGGTCAAGGTCAGATACGCAGTATTTT. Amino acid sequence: CASSQGGTGSRSDTQYF.

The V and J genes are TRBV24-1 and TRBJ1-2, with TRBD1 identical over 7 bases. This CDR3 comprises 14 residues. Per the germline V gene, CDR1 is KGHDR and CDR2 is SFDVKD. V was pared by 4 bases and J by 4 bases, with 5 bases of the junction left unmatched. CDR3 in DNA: TGTGCCACCAGTGACCGGACAGGCCGCTATGGCTACACCTTC. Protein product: CATSDRTGRYGYTF.

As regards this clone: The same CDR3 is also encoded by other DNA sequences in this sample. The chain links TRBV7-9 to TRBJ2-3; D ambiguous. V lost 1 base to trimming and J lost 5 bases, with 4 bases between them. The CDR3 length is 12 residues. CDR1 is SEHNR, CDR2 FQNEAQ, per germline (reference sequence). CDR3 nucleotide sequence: TGTGCCAGCAGCTTAGTGAGAGATACGCAGTATTTT. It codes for CASSLVRDTQYF.

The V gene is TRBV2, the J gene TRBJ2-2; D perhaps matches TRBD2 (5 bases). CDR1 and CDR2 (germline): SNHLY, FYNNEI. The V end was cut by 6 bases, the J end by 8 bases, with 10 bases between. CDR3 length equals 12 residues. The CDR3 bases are TGTGCCAGCAGCGTCGGACTTGGGGAGCTGTTTTTT. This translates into CASSVGLGELFF.

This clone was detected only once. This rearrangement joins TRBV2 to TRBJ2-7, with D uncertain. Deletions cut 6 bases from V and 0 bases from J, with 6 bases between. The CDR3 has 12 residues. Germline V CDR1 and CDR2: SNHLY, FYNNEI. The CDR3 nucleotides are TGTGCCAGCAGGCAGAGCTCCTACGAGCAGTACTTC. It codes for CASRQSSYEQYF.

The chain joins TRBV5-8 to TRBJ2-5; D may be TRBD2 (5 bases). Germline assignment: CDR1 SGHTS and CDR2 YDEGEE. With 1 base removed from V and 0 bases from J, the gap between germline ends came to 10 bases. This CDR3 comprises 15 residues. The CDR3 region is CASSLLRTYQETQYF. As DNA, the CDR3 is TGTGCCAGCAGCTTGTTGCGGACTTACCAAGAGACCCAGTACTTC.

The CDR3 nucleotides read TGTGCCAGCGGCCTCCTAGCGGGAGTAGCCGGGGAGCTGTTTTTT. As protein: CASGLLAGVAGELFF. The genes are TRBV5-4 and TRBJ2-2; 10 bases fit TRBD2. V shed 7 bases and J 6 bases; nucleotides not matched to a gene: 9. The CDR3 is 15 residues long. CDR1 is SGHNT and CDR2 is YYREEE in the germline V gene (reference sequence).

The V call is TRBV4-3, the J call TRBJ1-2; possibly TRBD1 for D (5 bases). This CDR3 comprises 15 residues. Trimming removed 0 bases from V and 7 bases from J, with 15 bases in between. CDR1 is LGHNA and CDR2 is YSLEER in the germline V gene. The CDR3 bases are TGCGCCAGCAGCCAAGATTCTTCAGGGCTAGGTGGCTACACCTTC. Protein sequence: CASSQDSSGLGGYTF.

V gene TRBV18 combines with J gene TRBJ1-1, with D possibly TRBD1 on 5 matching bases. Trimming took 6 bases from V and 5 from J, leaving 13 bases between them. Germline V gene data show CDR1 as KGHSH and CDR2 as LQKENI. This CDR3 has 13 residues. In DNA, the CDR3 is TGTGCCAGCTCCCGTGCAGGGCAGACTGAAGCTTTCTTT. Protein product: CASSRAGQTEAFF.

The chain's CDR3 is CASSLSRSGGNTIYF. The CDR3 DNA is TGTGCCAGCAGTTTATCAAGGAGTGGTGGAAACACCATATATTTT. This rearrangement joins TRBV27 to TRBJ1-3; D not certain. The CDR3 is made up of 15 amino acids. V dropped 0 bases and J dropped 3 bases, with 9 bases sitting between them. Per the germline V gene, CDR1 is MNHEY and CDR2 is SMNVEV (reference sequence).